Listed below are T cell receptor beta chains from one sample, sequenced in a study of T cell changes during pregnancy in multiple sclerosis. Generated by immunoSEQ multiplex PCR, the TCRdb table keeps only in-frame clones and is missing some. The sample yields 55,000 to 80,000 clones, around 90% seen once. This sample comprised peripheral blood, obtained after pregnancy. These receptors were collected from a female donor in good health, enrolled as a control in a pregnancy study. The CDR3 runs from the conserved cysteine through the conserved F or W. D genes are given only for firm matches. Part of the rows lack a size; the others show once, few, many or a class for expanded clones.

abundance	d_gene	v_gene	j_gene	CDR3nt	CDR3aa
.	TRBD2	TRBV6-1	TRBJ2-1	TGTGCCAGCAGTGAAGCTAGTAGCGGGGAACGATTCTTC	CASSEASSGERFF
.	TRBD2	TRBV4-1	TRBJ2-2	TGCGCCAGCAGCCACGGGACTACCAACACCGGGGAGCTGTTTTTT	CASSHGTTNTGELFF
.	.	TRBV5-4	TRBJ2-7	TGTGCCAGCAGCTTGGGGAACGGGGTTAGCTCCTACGAGCAGTACTTC	CASSLGNGVSSYEQYF
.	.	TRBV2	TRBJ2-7	TGTGCCAGCAGTGAAGGAGGGATCGCTGACTACGAGCAGTACTTC	CASSEGGIADYEQYF
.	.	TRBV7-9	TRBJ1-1	TGTGCCAGCAGCCTACCTCAGGGCCTGAACACTGAAGCTTTCTTT	CASSLPQGLNTEAFF
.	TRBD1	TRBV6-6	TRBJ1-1	TGTGCCAGCAGTTACGGGACAGGGGGAGGGAACACTGAAGCTTTCTTT	CASSYGTGGGNTEAFF
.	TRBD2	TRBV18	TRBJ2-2	TGTGCCAGCTCACCAAGGGCCCTAGCGGGGAACACCGGGGAGCTGTTTTTT	CASSPRALAGNTGELFF
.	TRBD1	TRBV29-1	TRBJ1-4	TGCAGCGCCAACCAGGGGGGAGCGGCTAATGAAAAACTGTTTTTT	CSANQGGAANEKLFF
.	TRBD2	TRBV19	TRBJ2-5	TGTGCCAGTAGTACGGGACTAGCGGGAATCCAAGAGACCCAGTACTTC	CASSTGLAGIQETQYF
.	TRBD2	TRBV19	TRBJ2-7	TGTGCCAGTAGCCTCGTAGCGGGAGGGTACGAGCAGTACTTC	CASSLVAGGYEQYF
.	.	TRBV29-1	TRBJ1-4	TGCAGCGTTTATTCCGGGACTTCTGGGGAAAAACTGTTTTTT	CSVYSGTSGEKLFF
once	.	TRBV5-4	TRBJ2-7	TGTGCCAGCAGCTTGGCCGACAGGACAGTCGCCTACGAGCAGTACTTC	CASSLADRTVAYEQYF
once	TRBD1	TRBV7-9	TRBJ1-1	TGTGCCAGCAGCGACGGGACAGGGGGGGATATGAACACTGAAGCTTTCTTT	CASSDGTGGDMNTEAFF
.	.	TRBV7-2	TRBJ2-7	TGTGCCAGCAGCTTAGAAGATACCGGGAGCCGCTCCTACGAGCAGTACTTC	CASSLEDTGSRSYEQYF
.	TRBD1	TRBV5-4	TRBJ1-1	TGTGCCAGCAGCAGGGGACAGGGACGAACTGAAGCTTTCTTT	CASSRGQGRTEAFF
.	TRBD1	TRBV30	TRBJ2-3	TGTGCCTGGGAACATACAGGGGGCGTCACAGATACGCAGTATTTT	CAWEHTGGVTDTQYF
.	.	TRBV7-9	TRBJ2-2	TGTGCCAGCAGCTCCTCAACAGGGACCGGGGAGCTGTTTTTT	CASSSSTGTGELFF
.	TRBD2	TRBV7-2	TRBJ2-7	TGTGCCAGCAGGGCTAGCGGGGCAAAACACCACGAGCAGTACTTC	CASRASGAKHHEQYF
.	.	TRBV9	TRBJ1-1	TGTGCCAGCAGCACAACGGGGGACTACACTGAAGCTTTCTTT	CASSTTGDYTEAFF
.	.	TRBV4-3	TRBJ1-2	TGCGCCAGCAGCCATTTGGACAGCCACTACACCTTC	CASSHLDSHYTF
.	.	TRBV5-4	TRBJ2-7	TGTGCCAGCAGCGTCCCTGGAGGTTACGAGCAGTACTTC	CASSVPGGYEQYF
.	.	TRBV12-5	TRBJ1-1	TGTGCTAGTGGTCAACGTAGAGAGAACACTGAAGCTTTCTTT	CASGQRRENTEAFF
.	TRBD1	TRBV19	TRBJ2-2	TGTGCCAGTAGCCGAGACAGGGGGCGCAGCACCGGGGAGCTGTTTTTT	CASSRDRGRSTGELFF
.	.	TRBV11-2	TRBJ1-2	TGTGCCAGCAGCCCTGACATTGTTTTTAAAGGTGGCTACACCTTC	CASSPDIVFKGGYTF
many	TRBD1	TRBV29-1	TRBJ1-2	TGCAGCGTTGTTTTGACAGGGCGAGACTATGGCTACACCTTC	CSVVLTGRDYGYTF
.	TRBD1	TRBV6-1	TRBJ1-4	TGTGCCAGCAGAGGACAGGGACACAATGAAAAACTGTTTTTT	CASRGQGHNEKLFF
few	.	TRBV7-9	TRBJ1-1	TGTGCCAGCAGCACCGAGAGGTCCGATGAAGCTTTCTTT	CASSTERSDEAFF
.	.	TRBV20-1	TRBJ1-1	TGCAGTGCTCCTCAGGCTGTGGCTTTCTTT	CSAPQAVAFF
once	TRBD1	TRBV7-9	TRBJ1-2	TGTGCCAGCAGCTTGGCCGGGACAGGGGTTGATGGCTACACCTTC	CASSLAGTGVDGYTF
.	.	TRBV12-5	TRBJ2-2	TGTGCTAGTGCCACCCTCAGGGGAAGCACCGGGGAGCTGTTTTTT	CASATLRGSTGELFF
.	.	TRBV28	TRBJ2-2	TGTGCCAGCAGTTCGGTCGGGGATGGCACCGGGGAGCTGTTTTTT	CASSSVGDGTGELFF
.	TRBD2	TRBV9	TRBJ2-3	TGTGCCAGCAGCGTAGAACTAGCGGAGGCAGATACGCAGTATTTT	CASSVELAEADTQYF
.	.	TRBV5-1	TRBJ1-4	TGCGCCAGCAGCTGGGATGACAGCAATGAAAAACTGTTTTTT	CASSWDDSNEKLFF
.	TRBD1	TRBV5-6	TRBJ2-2	TGTGCCAGCAGCCCAGGGACAGGAAAAATCTACGCGAACACCGGGGAGCTGTTTTTT	CASSPGTGKIYANTGELFF
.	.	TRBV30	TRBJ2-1	TGTGCCTGGGGGGCTCACAATGAGCAGTTCTTC	CAWGAHNEQFF
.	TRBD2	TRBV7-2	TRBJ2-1	TGTGCCAGCAGCCATTCGACTAGCGGAAGAAACAATGAGCAGTTCTTC	CASSHSTSGRNNEQFF
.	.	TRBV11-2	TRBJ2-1	TGTGCCAGCAGCAAAACCGGACTCTACAATGAGCAGTTCTTC	CASSKTGLYNEQFF
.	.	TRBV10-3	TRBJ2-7	TGTGCCATCAGTGAGTCGCTGACAGTCAGGTCCTACGAGCAGTACTTC	CAISESLTVRSYEQYF
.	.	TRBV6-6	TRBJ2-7	TGTGCCAGCAGTTTAGGGGGCTCCTACGAGCAGTACTTC	CASSLGGSYEQYF
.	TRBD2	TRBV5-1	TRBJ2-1	TGCGCCAGCAGCTTGGGTCCCGCGGGGGGATACAATGAGCAGTTCTTC	CASSLGPAGGYNEQFF
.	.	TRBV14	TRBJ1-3	TGTGCCAGCAGCCTGGGGCCCCAGAGCCGTGGAAACACCATATATTTT	CASSLGPQSRGNTIYF
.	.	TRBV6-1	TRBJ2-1	TGTGCCAGCAGTGAAGCTCGCGGGTGGATGGGTGAGCAGTTCTTC	CASSEARGWMGEQFF
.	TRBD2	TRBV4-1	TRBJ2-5	TGCGCCAGCAGCCAAGAAGGGCTAGCGGGAGTTGAGACCCAGTACTTC	CASSQEGLAGVETQYF
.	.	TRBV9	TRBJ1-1	TGTGCCAGCGGGGGGACTGGGGGTCACACTGAAGCTTTCTTT	CASGGTGGHTEAFF
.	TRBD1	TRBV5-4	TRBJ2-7	TGTGCCAGCAGCTCTCGGACAGGGACTTTCAACGAGCAGTACTTC	CASSSRTGTFNEQYF
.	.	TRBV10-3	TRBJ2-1	TGTGCCATCAGCGTTACCGGGACATCTAACAATGAGCAGTTCTTC	CAISVTGTSNNEQFF
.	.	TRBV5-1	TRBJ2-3	TGCGCCAGCAGCTCGAATGGACACCACACCACAGATACGCAGTATTTT	CASSSNGHHTTDTQYF
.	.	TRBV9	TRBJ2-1	TGTGCCAGCAGCGCCTACGAGAGCTCCTACAATGAGCAGTTCTTC	CASSAYESSYNEQFF
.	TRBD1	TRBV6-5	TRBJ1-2	TGTGCCAGCAGAGGGGGCGGAGGCTATGGCTACACCTTC	CASRGGGGYGYTF
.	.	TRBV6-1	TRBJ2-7	TGTGCCAGCAGTGAACTATCCAAGATCTACGAGCAGTACTTC	CASSELSKIYEQYF
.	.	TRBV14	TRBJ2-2	TGTGCCAGCAGCCAAGATTGGCAGGGAAACACCGGGGAGCTGTTTTTT	CASSQDWQGNTGELFF
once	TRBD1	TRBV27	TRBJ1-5	TGTGCCAGCAGTTCGGACAGGGGAGGTCAGCCCCAGCATTTT	CASSSDRGGQPQHF
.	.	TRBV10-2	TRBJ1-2	TGCGCCAGCAGTGAACCCAAAGGGGTTAACTATGGCTACACCTTC	CASSEPKGVNYGYTF
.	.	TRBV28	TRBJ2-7	TGTGCCAGCGCCTTACAGGATTACTACGAGCAGTACTTC	CASALQDYYEQYF